This TCR beta chain derives from a study of monozygotic twins with inflammatory bowel disease. Study-wide points: TCRbeta inverse Simpson diversity was decreased in IBD patients versus healthy co-twins. Especially with disease activity, IBD patients shared fewer clonotypes with others than healthy twins did.

The input for each TCR library was around 3.5 ug of total RNA. TCRdb reworked the 5' RACE reads into one entry per CDR3 protein, no DNA. The sample table includes 150,000 to 200,000 distinct CDR3 sequences. As concerns this clonotype: Its specificity is unknown.

The CDR3 runs to 14 residues. The germline V gene encodes CDR1 SGHAT and CDR2 FQNNGV. The sequence was collected from a human donor with ulcerative colitis or Crohn's disease, or a healthy co-twin of an affected twin (not recorded which). V is TRBV11-2 and J is TRBJ2-3; TCRdb outputs TRBD2, but without DNA this stays unchecked. The sequenced sample was blood. The CDR3 protein is CASSPAGPTDTQYF.